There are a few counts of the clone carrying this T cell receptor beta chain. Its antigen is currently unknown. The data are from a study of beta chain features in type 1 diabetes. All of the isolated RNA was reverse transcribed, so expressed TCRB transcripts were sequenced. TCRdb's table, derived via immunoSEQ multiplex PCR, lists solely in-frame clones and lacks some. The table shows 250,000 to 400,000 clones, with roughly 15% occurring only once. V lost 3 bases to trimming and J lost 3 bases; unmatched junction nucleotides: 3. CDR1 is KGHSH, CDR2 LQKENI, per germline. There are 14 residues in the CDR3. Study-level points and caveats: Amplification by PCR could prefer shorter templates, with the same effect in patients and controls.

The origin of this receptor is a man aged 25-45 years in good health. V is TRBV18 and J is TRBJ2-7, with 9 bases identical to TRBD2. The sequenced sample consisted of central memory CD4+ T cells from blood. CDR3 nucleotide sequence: TGTGCCAGCTCACCGGGACTAGCCAACTACGAGCAGTACGTC. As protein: CASSPGLANYEQYV.